This T cell receptor (beta chain) was recovered during a study of blood T cell repertoires in COVID-19. Study context: Acute and convalescent COVID-19 specimens originated in the United States, Italy and Spain. Nucleic acid was either cDNA or gDNA, and it came from T cells, B-cell-depleted T cells, or PBMCs.

Source study methods: Estimates of nucleated cell counts were drawn from the amplification of reference gene primers. The repertoire was sequenced with immunoSEQ multiplex PCR; TCRdb's copy has only in-frame clones and lacks some. That table supplies the V and J calls and clone size; D and trimming were determined from the DNA. Of 95,000 to 150,000 clones in the sample, approximately 70% were seen once. J lost 4 bases, V lost 8 bases, and 7 bases had no gene match. Germline CDR1 MNHEY, CDR2 SVGAGI. The CDR3 is made up of 14 amino acids. The sequencing sample was made of peripheral blood. This clonotype was sampled from a human donor with acute or convalescent COVID-19. The donor label of this sample is uncertain. The chain combines TRBV6-5 with TRBJ2-1; TRBD2 matches 8 bases. The CDR3 here is CASATTGGYNEQFF. In DNA, the CDR3 is TGTGCCAGCGCGACGACGGGAGGGTACAATGAGCAGTTCTTC.